The 32 T cell receptor beta chains presented below share a single source sample, sequenced in a study of siplizumab effects on memory and regulatory T cells. Profiled with immunoSEQ multiplex PCR; TCRdb holds only in-frame clones, not every one. This table has about 100,000 clones, about 91% appearing once. Sequenced material: CD4+ T cells sorted from blood. The receptors derive from a human donor in good health.

V and J are TRBV25-1 and TRBJ2-7; D perhaps matches TRBD1 (6 bases). Germline lookup yields CDR1 MGHDK and CDR2 SYGVNS. The V end was cut by 2 bases, the J end by 1 base, with 15 bases between. The CDR3 has 16 amino acids. CDR3 DNA: TGTGCCAGCAGTGAAAGGTTTGGGGGCAGGTCCTACGAGCAGTACTTC. Translation: CASSERFGGRSYEQYF.

The chain joins TRBV5-1 to TRBJ2-7; 9 bases fit TRBD2. The V gene's germline CDR1 is SGHRS and CDR2 YFSETQ. The CDR3 has 16 amino acids. V gave up 2 bases and J gave up 0 bases; unmatched junction bases: 6. The CDR3, as DNA: TGCGCCAGCAGCTTCCAGACTAGCGGAAGCTCCTACGAGCAGTACTTC. As protein: CASSFQTSGSSYEQYF.

This clone was detected a few times. This CDR3 is also generated by other DNA sequences in the sample. J is TRBJ2-3 and V is TRBV7-2, with D unresolved. This CDR3 spans 14 amino acids. Germline CDR1 reads SGHTA; CDR2 reads FQGNSA. V was shortened by 4 bases and J by 3 bases, with 11 bases between the two germline ends. CDR3 sequence reads: CASSSDGPTDTQYF. The CDR3 bases are TGTGCCAGCAGCTCCGACGGGCCGACAGATACGCAGTATTTT.

V gene TRBV7-9 combines with J gene TRBJ1-3; TRBD1 is a possible D gene (5 bases). V was clipped by 5 bases and J by 16 bases, with 24 bases between them. This CDR3 comprises 14 residues. Germline-derived CDR1 and CDR2 are SEHNR and FQNEAQ (reference sequence). This CDR3 is CASSPVAGAKALYF. The CDR3 nucleotides are TGTGCCAGCAGCCCGGTTGCCGGGGCGAAGGCTTTGTATTTT.

The chain joins TRBV19 to TRBJ2-7; 10 bases are shared with TRBD1. The germline V gene has CDR1 LNHDA and CDR2 SQIVND (reference sequence). The V segment lost 9 bases and the J segment 6 bases; nucleotides outside the gene matches: 8. The CDR3 totals 13 residues. This CDR3 is CASERDRGGEQYF. For the CDR3, the DNA is TGTGCCAGCGAAAGGGACAGGGGAGGCGAGCAGTACTTC.

The V gene is TRBV10-1, the J gene TRBJ1-2, with 7 bases that match TRBD1. V lost 5 bases, J lost 0 bases, and 9 bases stayed unmatched. Looked up from germline, CDR1 is WNHNN and CDR2 is SYGVQD (reference sequence). CDR3 size: 16 residues. CDR3 sequence: CASSLAGTAPNYGYTF. CDR3 bases: TGCGCCAGCAGTCTGGCCGGGACAGCCCCTAACTATGGCTACACCTTC.

The chain links TRBV7-2 to TRBJ2-5; 7 bases fit TRBD1. The germline V gene encodes CDR1 SGHTA and CDR2 FQGNSA. The CDR3 totals 14 residues. V lost 5 bases, J lost 0 bases, and 3 bases stayed unmatched. The CDR3 bases are TGTGCCAGCAGCCTAAGGGGGCACCAAGAGACCCAGTACTTC. This encodes CASSLRGHQETQYF.

In nucleotides, the CDR3 is TGTGCCAGCAGCTGGACAGGGACTATAACTGAAGCTTTCTTT. As protein: CASSWTGTITEAFF. The rearrangement uses TRBV5-6 and TRBJ1-1; 8 bases are a match to TRBD1. CDR3 length: 14 residues. Germline V gene lookup returns CDR1 SGHDT and CDR2 YYEEEE. V lost 3 bases and J lost 5; bases outside the gene matches: 6.

As concerns this clone: This sample also contains other DNA sequences that code for the same CDR3. This rearrangement joins TRBV6-5 to TRBJ1-1; D remains unclear. Germline V gene lookup returns CDR1 MNHEY and CDR2 SVGAGI. This CDR3 is 13 amino acids long. With 2 bases removed from V and 1 base from J, the gap between germline ends came to 5 bases. This chain's CDR3 is CASSYGENTEAFF. The CDR3 DNA is TGTGCCAGCAGTTACGGGGAGAACACTGAAGCTTTCTTT.

V usage is TRBV6-1 and J usage is TRBJ2-7, with D possibly being TRBD2 (6 bases). The germline CDR1 and CDR2 sequences are MNHNS and SASEGT. The CDR3 consists of 13 residues. V lost 4 bases and J lost 7, with 14 bases in between. The CDR3 nucleotides read TGTGCCAGCAGTGTATCCGGGGGAGGTGAGCAGTACTTC. Translated: CASSVSGGGEQYF.

The rearrangement uses TRBV9 and TRBJ1-2, with TRBD1 as a possible D gene (6 bases). This CDR3 comprises 16 residues. The germline CDR1 and CDR2 sequences are SGDLS and YYNGEE. V shed 9 bases and J shed 7 bases, with 28 bases lying between them. The CDR3 region has the DNA TGTGCCACTCCCGACTGGAGAGGACAGCGCTCACCTGGCTACACCTTC. Translation gives CATPDWRGQRSPGYTF.

The CDR3 DNA is TGTGCCAGCAGCCAAATGTCCGGGACAGGGCCCATAGCGTACTTC. Translating gives CASSQMSGTGPIAYF. J is TRBJ2-7 and V is TRBV4-2; 9 bases are a match to TRBD1. CDR3 length equals 15 residues. V lost 2 bases and J lost 12; bases outside the gene matches: 14. From germline, CDR1 is LGHNA and CDR2 YNFKEQ.

A single count supports this clone. The chain has TRBV30 and TRBJ2-2; D is possibly TRBD2 (5 bases). The CDR3 is made up of 14 amino acids. The germline CDR1 and CDR2 sequences are GTSNPN and SVGIG (reference sequence). With 0 bases removed from V and 1 base from J, the gap between germline ends came to 6 bases. CDR3 in amino acids: CAWSVGVNTGELFF. The CDR3 coding sequence is TGTGCCTGGAGTGTCGGGGTGAACACCGGGGAGCTGTTTTTT.

The table lists this clone with a few counts. The V and J genes are TRBV10-1 and TRBJ2-7; weak D call: TRBD2 (5 bases). The CDR3 totals 12 residues. The germline V and J ends were trimmed by 8 bases and 7 bases, with 15 bases remaining between them. Germline V gives CDR1 WNHNN, CDR2 SYGVQD (reference sequence). The CDR3: CASSDGDWEQYF. CDR3 nucleotides: TGCGCCAGCTCTGACGGGGATTGGGAGCAGTACTTC.

This clone turned up a few times. The V and J genes are TRBV4-1 and TRBJ2-3; D unresolved. Per the germline V gene, CDR1 is MGHRA and CDR2 is YSYEKL. The CDR3 contains 15 residues. Trimming pared 1 base from V and 4 bases from J, leaving 12 bases between. The CDR3 bases are TGCGCCAGCAGCCAAGTTAGGGCGGACGCAGATACGCAGTATTTT. Translating gives CASSQVRADADTQYF.

The rearrangement uses TRBV7-6 and TRBJ1-1; 8 bases fit TRBD1. J gave up 5 bases and V 5 bases, and 10 bases lay outside the gene matches. Looked up from germline, CDR1 is SGHVS and CDR2 is FNYEAQ. This CDR3 is built from 15 residues. CDR3 sequence: CASSRPQGETTEAFF. CDR3 coding DNA: TGTGCCAGCAGCAGGCCACAGGGGGAAACTACTGAAGCTTTCTTT.

This chain uses TRBV10-3 with TRBJ2-1; D is unresolved. This CDR3 region has 11 residues. Trimming took 3 bases from V and 10 from J, leaving 7 bases between them. Germline CDR1 and CDR2: ENHRY and SYGVKD. The CDR3 spells CAISEMAEQFF. The CDR3 coding sequence is TGTGCCATCAGTGAAATGGCCGAGCAGTTCTTC.

This clone was seen more than once but under ten times. The chain has TRBV9 and TRBJ1-2; TRBD1 is a possible D gene (5 bases). Germline CDR1 and CDR2: SGDLS and YYNGEE. CDR3 length: 14 residues. V lost 2 bases, J lost 0 bases, and 8 bases lay in between. The CDR3, as DNA: TGTGCCAGCAGCGTGACAGTTACTAACTATGGCTACACCTTC. Translating gives CASSVTVTNYGYTF. Variable domain in full (rest from reference TRBV9 and TRBJ1-2): DSGVTQTPKHLITATGQRVTLRCSPRSGDLSVYWYQQSLDQGLQFLIQYYNGEERAKGNILERFSAQQFPDLHSELNLSSLELGDSALYFCASSVTVTNYGYTFGSGTRLTVV.

The chain uses TRBV11-3 and TRBJ2-5, with 9 bases aligning to TRBD2. The V and J ends lost 1 base and 5 bases, in that order; junction bases with no gene match: 2. The CDR3 has 14 residues. Germline-derived CDR1 and CDR2 are SGHNT and YENEEA. As DNA, the CDR3 is TGTGCCAGCAGCTTAGCTAGCGGGGACGAGACCCAGTACTTC. It encodes CASSLASGDETQYF.

The rearrangement uses TRBV27 and TRBJ1-4, with 9 bases that match TRBD1. From germline, CDR1 is MNHEY and CDR2 SMNVEV (reference sequence). The V and J ends lost 2 bases and 0 bases, in that order; junction bases with no gene match: 1. CDR3 size: 16 residues. This chain's CDR3 is CASSLRDRATNEKLFF. The CDR3 nucleotides are TGTGCCAGCAGTTTAAGGGACAGGGCAACTAATGAAAAACTGTTTTTT.

The chain carries TRBV10-2 and TRBJ1-5, with D perhaps TRBD1 (6 bases). Trimming took 8 bases from V and 3 from J, leaving 17 bases between them. From germline, CDR1 is WSHSY and CDR2 SAAADI. CDR3 length: 15 residues. In nucleotides, the CDR3 is TGCGCCAGCCAATCACAGGGAGGGTTCAATCAGCCCCAGCATTTT. It yields the protein CASQSQGGFNQPQHF.

For this clone: The junction and the germline gene differ at one end; a read error may be behind it. Other DNA sequences in the same sample also yield this CDR3. This chain uses TRBV27 with TRBJ2-7, with TRBD1 as a possible D gene (6 bases). This CDR3 has 12 residues. Germline-derived CDR1 and CDR2 are MNHEY and SMNVEV (reference sequence). CDR3 nucleotides: TGTGCTAGCAGTGTTACAGGGACCGAGCAGTACTTC. Its translation is CASSVTGTEQYF.

This clone was counted a single time. The chain uses TRBV19 and TRBJ1-2; no firm D call. With 1 base removed from V and 4 bases from J, the gap between germline ends came to 13 bases. From germline, CDR1 is LNHDA and CDR2 SQIVND (reference sequence). The CDR3 has 15 residues. CDR3 sequence (DNA): TGTGCCAGTAGTATAGGAGGAGGGATCTTCTATGGCTACACCTTC. This translates into CASSIGGGIFYGYTF.

This chain links TRBV5-6 with TRBJ2-6, with 7 bases identical to TRBD2. Germline V gene lookup returns CDR1 SGHDT and CDR2 YYEEEE. This CDR3 comprises 18 residues. V was clipped by 4 bases and J by 0 bases; unmatched bases: 10. The CDR3 here is CASSPGGGPYSGANVLTF. DNA for the CDR3: TGTGCCAGCAGCCCAGGCGGGGGACCCTACTCTGGGGCCAACGTCCTGACTTTC.

Here the CDR3 DNA reads TGTGCCAGCAGTCGACAGTTGAACACTGAAGCTTTCTTT. It encodes CASSRQLNTEAFF. V usage is TRBV25-1 and J usage is TRBJ1-1, with a tentative D call TRBD1 (5 bases). The CDR3 runs 13 residues. The V and J ends lost 5 bases and 0 bases respectively, with 7 bases between them. The germline gives CDR1 MGHDK, CDR2 SYGVNS. The full variable domain, its missing parts supplied by reference TRBV25-1 and TRBJ1-1, is EADIYQTPRYLVIGTGKKITLECSQTMGHDKMYWYQQDPGMELHLIHYSYGVNSTEKGDLSSESTVSRIRTEHFPLTLESARPSHTSQYLCASSRQLNTEAFFGQGTRLTVV.

The chain has TRBV6-5 and TRBJ1-1; D is perhaps TRBD1 (6 bases). The CDR3 runs to 15 residues. Germline assignment: CDR1 MNHEY and CDR2 SVGAGI. V lost 2 bases and J 5 bases, leaving 15 bases between the germline ends. This chain's CDR3 is CASSYRSGAKTEAFF. The CDR3 nucleotides read TGTGCCAGCAGTTACAGGTCAGGGGCCAAGACTGAAGCTTTCTTT.

The chain combines TRBV9 with TRBJ2-5, with D unclear. The germline gives CDR1 SGDLS, CDR2 YYNGEE. The CDR3 has 16 amino acids. V gave up 0 bases and J gave up 1 base, with 13 bases separating them. The CDR3 sequence: CASSVEVRASQETQYF. The CDR3 nucleotides are TGTGCCAGCAGCGTAGAGGTGCGAGCGAGCCAAGAGACCCAGTACTTC.

The chain links TRBV5-1 to TRBJ1-4; no firm D call. The CDR3 length is 14 residues. V was shortened by 0 bases and J by 3 bases, with 6 bases between the two germline ends. Germline V lookup: CDR1 SGHRS, CDR2 YFSETQ. CDR3 protein: CASSLDSPNEKLFF. The CDR3 DNA reads as TGCGCCAGCAGCTTGGACAGCCCTAATGAAAAACTGTTTTTT. Variable domain in full (rest from reference TRBV5-1 and TRBJ1-4): KAGVTQTPRYLIKTRGQQVTLSCSPISGHRSVSWYQQTPGQGLQFLFEYFSETQRNKGNFPGRFSGRQFSNSRSEMNVSTLELGDSALYLCASSLDSPNEKLFFGSGTQLSVL.

The chain couples TRBV28 to TRBJ1-2; no reliable D call. Germline CDR1 and CDR2: MDHEN and SYDVKM. CDR3 length: 12 residues. The germline V and J ends were trimmed by 10 bases and 2 bases, with 11 bases remaining between them. CDR3 sequence: CAISELNYGYTF. The CDR3 DNA follows: TGTGCCATATCGGAACTCAACTATGGCTACACCTTC.

V usage is TRBV6-5 and J usage is TRBJ2-4; 7 nucleotides align to TRBD2. The CDR3 is 14 residues long. Trimming took 6 bases from V and 6 from J; bases not matched to a gene: 8. The germline V gene encodes CDR1 MNHEY and CDR2 SVGAGI. The CDR3 bases are TGTGCCAGCAGCCTCCGCGGGGGAGGAAACATTCAGTACTTC. It yields the protein CASSLRGGGNIQYF.

The chain combines TRBV28 with TRBJ2-3; no clear D gene. CDR1 is MDHEN and CDR2 is SYDVKM in the germline V gene. Trimming took off 4 bases at V and 7 bases at J, with 9 bases between the two ends. This CDR3 is built from 12 residues. The CDR3 here is CASSSPGNTQYF. The CDR3 DNA is TGTGCCAGCAGTTCTCCCGGAAATACGCAGTATTTT.

This clone was seen only once. V gene TRBV28 combines with J gene TRBJ1-1, with TRBD1 matching 7 bases. Germline CDR1 MDHEN, CDR2 SYDVKM. J gave up 3 bases and V 3 bases, and 4 bases lay outside the gene matches. The CDR3 loop spans 14 amino acids. CDR3 in DNA: TGTGCCAGCAGTTTGAGGGGGCCGTACACTGAAGCTTTCTTT. Its translation is CASSLRGPYTEAFF.